This section outlines one T cell receptor beta chain sequence together with its context. Its antigen remains unidentified. The data were obtained in a study of blood T cells in healthy people across ages. Broader study findings: It was the long-lived donors that had more naive CD4+ cells and higher diversity than aged donors.

For the second PCR, which ran for about 7 to 11 cycles, a sample-barcoded 5' primer and a J-beta primer mix were used. Via MiXCR, TCRdb re-called the 5' RACE reads, giving one row per CDR3 protein. The sample includes about 1.4 million distinct CDR3 sequences, roughly 64% seen only once; the top ten take 5% to 7%. The origin of this receptor is a man in his late teens or twenties in good health. The sample consisted of blood.

CDR3 sequence reads: CASSQEWLGVDEQFF. In DNA form, the CDR3 reads TGCGCCAGCAGCCAAGAGTGGCTAGGGGTAGATGAGCAGTTCTTC. The chain couples TRBV4-1 to TRBJ2-1; D might be TRBD1 (5 bases). CDR1 is MGHRA and CDR2 is YSYEKL in the germline V gene. V was trimmed by 0 bases and J by 8 bases, leaving 14 bases between them. The CDR3 is 15 residues long.